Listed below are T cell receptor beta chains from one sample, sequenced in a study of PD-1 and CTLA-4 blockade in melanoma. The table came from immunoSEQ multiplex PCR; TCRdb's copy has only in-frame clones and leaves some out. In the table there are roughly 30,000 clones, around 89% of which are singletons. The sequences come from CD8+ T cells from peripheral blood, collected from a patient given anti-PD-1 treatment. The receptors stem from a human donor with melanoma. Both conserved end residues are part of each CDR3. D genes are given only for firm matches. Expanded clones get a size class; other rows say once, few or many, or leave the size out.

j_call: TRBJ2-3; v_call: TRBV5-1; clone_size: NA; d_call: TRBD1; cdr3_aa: CASSVGQATDTQYF; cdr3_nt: TGCGCCAGCAGCGTGGGACAGGCCACAGATACGCAGTATTTT
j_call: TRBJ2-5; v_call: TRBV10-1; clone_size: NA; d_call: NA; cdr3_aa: CASTAVQGTTGLDETQYF; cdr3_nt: TGCGCCAGCACTGCGGTCCAAGGGACGACAGGACTCGATGAGACCCAGTACTTC
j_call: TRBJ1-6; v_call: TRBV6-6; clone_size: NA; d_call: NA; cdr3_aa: CASSYEGPAAPLHF; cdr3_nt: TGTGCCAGCAGTTACGAGGGACCGGCGGCACCCCTCCACTTT
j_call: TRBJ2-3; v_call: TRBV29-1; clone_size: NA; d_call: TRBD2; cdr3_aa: CSVPPGLAGDRNTDTQYF; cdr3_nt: TGCAGCGTGCCACCGGGACTAGCGGGGGACCGTAATACAGATACGCAGTATTTT
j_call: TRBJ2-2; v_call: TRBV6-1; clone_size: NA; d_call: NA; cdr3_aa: CASSTGKADTGELFF; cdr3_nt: TGTGCCAGCAGCACAGGGAAGGCGGACACCGGGGAGCTGTTTTTT
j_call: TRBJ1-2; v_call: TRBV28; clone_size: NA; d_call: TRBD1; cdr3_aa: CASSLSGTGPVGYTF; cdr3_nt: TGTGCCAGCAGTTTAAGTGGGACAGGTCCAGTAGGCTACACCTTC
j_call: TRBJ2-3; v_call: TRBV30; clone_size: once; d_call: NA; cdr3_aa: CAWSVLADTQYF; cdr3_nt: TGTGCCTGGAGTGTCCTGGCAGATACGCAGTATTTT
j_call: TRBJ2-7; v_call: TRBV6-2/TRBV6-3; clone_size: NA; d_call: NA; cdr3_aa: CASSYLGPEGQIYEQYF; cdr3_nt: TGTGCCAGCAGTTACCTAGGCCCCGAAGGACAGATCTACGAGCAGTACTTC
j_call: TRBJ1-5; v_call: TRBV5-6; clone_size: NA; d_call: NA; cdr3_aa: CASSGTSSNQPQHF; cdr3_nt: TGTGCCAGCAGCGGTACTAGCAGCAATCAGCCCCAGCATTTT
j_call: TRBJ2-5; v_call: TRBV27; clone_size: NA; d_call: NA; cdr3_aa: CASSLDIQGQTQYF; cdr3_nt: TGTGCCAGCAGTCTAGATATCCAAGGGCAGACCCAGTACTTC
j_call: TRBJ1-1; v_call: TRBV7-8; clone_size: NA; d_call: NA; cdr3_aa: CASSLDRREAFF; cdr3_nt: TGTGCCAGCAGCTTAGACAGACGTGAAGCTTTCTTT
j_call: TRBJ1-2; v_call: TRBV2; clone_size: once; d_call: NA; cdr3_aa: CASSERPGDYGYTF; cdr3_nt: TGTGCCAGCAGTGAGAGGCCAGGTGACTATGGCTACACCTTC
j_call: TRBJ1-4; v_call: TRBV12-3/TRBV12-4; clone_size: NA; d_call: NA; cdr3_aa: CASSLYLDEKLFF; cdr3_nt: TGTGCCAGCAGTTTGTACCTTGATGAAAAACTGTTTTTT
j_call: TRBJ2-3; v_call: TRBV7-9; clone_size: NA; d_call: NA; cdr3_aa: CASSLASSGGGDTQYF; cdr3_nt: TGTGCCAGCAGCTTGGCGAGTAGTGGGGGCGGCGATACGCAGTATTTT
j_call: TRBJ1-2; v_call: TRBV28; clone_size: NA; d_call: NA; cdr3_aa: CASTPLAGNYGYTF; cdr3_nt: TGTGCCAGCACCCCCCTGGCAGGCAACTATGGCTACACCTTC
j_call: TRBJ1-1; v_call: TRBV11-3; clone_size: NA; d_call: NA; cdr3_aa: CASSSGSGGAEAFF; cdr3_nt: TGTGCCAGCAGCTCCGGATCCGGAGGGGCTGAAGCTTTCTTT
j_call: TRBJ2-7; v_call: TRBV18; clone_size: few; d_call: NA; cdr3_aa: CASSPQESYEQYF; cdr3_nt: TGTGCCAGCTCACCCCAGGAGTCCTACGAGCAGTACTTC
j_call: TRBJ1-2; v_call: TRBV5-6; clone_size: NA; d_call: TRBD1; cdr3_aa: CASSPTPGQRGGYTF; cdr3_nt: TGTGCCAGCAGCCCTACCCCGGGACAGCGCGGTGGCTACACCTTC
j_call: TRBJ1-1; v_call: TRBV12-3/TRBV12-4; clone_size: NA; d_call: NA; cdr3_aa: CASSFVGVTEAFF; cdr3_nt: TGTGCCAGCAGTTTCGTGGGGGTCACTGAAGCTTTCTTT
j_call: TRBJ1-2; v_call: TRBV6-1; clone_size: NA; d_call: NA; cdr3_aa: CASSESPNYGYTF; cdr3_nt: TGTGCCAGCAGTGAATCACCTAACTATGGCTACACCTTC
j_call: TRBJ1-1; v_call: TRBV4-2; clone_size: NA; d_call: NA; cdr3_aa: CASSQDWAGANTEAFF; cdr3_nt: TGTGCCAGCAGCCAAGATTGGGCAGGGGCGAACACTGAAGCTTTCTTT
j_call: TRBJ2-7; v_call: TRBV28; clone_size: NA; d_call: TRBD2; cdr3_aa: CAGEIVGGSYEQYF; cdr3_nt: TGTGCCGGTGAAATCGTGGGAGGGAGCTACGAGCAGTACTTC
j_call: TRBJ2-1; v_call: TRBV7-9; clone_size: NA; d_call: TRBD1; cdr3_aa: CASSLGQGPYNEQFF; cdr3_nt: TGTGCCAGCAGCCTAGGACAGGGACCCTACAATGAGCAGTTCTTC
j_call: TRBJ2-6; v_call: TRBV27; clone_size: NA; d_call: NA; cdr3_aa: CASSLAGANVLTF; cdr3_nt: TGTGCCAGCAGTTTAGCTGGGGCCAACGTCCTGACTTTC
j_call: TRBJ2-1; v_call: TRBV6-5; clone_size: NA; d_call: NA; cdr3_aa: CASTEGGSGGYEQFF; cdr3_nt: TGTGCCAGCACCGAAGGTGGGTCGGGGGGCTATGAGCAGTTCTTC
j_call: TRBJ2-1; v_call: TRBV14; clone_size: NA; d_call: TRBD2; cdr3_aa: CASTKGGLAGRNNEQFF; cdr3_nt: TGTGCCAGCACTAAAGGGGGGCTAGCGGGGCGAAACAATGAGCAGTTCTTC
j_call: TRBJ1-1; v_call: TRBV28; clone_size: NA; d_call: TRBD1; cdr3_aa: CASRAPGTGGFRTEAFF; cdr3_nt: TGTGCCAGCAGGGCACCCGGGACAGGGGGCTTTCGGACTGAAGCTTTCTTT
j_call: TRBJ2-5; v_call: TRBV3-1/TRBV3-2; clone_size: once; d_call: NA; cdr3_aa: CASSQELPRWGQETQYF; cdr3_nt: TGTGCCAGCAGCCAAGAACTACCCAGGTGGGGCCAAGAGACCCAGTACTTC
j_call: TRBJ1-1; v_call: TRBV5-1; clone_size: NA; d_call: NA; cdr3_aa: CASSLGEGDTEAFF; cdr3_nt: TGCGCCAGCAGCTTGGGCGAGGGGGACACTGAAGCTTTCTTT
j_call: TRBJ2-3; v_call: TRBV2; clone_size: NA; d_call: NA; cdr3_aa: CASHGGVVTDTQYF; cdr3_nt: TGTGCCAGCCATGGGGGAGTAGTCACAGATACGCAGTATTTT
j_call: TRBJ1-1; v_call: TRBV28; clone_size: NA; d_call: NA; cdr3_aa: CASSPRLGVVTEAFF; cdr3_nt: TGTGCCAGCAGTCCCCGACTGGGGGTTGTTACTGAAGCTTTCTTT
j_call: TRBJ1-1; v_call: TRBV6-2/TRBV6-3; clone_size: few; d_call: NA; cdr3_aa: CASSYSIKGNPEAFF; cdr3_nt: TGTGCCAGCAGTTACTCTATAAAGGGAAATCCCGAAGCTTTCTTT
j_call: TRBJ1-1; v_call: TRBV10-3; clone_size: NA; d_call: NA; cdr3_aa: CAIGTASNTEAFF; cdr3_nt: TGTGCCATTGGGACGGCGTCGAACACTGAAGCTTTCTTT
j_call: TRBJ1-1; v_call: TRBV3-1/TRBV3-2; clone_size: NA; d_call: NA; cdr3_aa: CASTLGRGRTEAFF; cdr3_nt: TGTGCCAGCACTCTAGGAAGGGGACGCACTGAAGCTTTCTTT
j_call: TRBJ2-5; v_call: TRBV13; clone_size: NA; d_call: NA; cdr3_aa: CASSLGDSETQYF; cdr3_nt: TGTGCCAGCAGCTTAGGGGACTCGGAGACCCAGTACTTC
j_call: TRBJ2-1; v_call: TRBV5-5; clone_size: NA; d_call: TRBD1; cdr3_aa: CASSSQGAHNEQFF; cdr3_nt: TGTGCCAGCAGCTCACAGGGGGCGCACAATGAGCAGTTCTTC
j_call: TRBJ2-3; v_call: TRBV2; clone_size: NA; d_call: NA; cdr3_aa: CASSEVDTQYF; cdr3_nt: TGTGCCAGCAGTGAAGTAGATACGCAGTATTTT
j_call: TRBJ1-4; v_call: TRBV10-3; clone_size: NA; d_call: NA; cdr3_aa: CAISDKGPEKLFF; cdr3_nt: TGTGCCATCAGTGACAAGGGCCCTGAAAAACTGTTTTTT
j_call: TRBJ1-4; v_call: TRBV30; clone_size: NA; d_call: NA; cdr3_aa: CAWSVGRVREKLFF; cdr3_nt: TGTGCCTGGAGTGTCGGGAGGGTGAGGGAAAAACTGTTTTTT
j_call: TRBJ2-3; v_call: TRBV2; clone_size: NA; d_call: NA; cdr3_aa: CASSDLGLNTDTQYF; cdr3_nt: TGTGCCAGCAGTGACCTGGGACTTAACACAGATACGCAGTATTTT
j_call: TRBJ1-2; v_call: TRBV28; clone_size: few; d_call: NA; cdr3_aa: CASSLQGSYTF; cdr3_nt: TGTGCCAGCAGTTTACAGGGGAGCTACACCTTC